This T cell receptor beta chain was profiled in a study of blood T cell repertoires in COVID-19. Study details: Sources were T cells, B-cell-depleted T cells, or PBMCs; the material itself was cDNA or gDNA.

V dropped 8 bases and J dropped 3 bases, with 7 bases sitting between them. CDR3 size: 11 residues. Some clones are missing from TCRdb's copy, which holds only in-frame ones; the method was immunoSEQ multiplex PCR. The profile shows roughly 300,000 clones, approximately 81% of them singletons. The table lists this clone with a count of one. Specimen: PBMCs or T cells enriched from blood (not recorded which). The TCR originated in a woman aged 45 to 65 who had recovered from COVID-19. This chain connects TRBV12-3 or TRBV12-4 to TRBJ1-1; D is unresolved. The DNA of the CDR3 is TGTGCCAGCCACGAGGACACTGAAGCTTTCTTT. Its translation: CASHEDTEAFF.